These 15 T cell receptor beta chains originate from one sample sequenced in a study of blood T cell repertoires in COVID-19. The assay was immunoSEQ multiplex PCR, and TCRdb's table has in-frame clones only and misses some. This sample yields fewer than 350,000 clones, of which around 89% are seen a single time; around 1.6% belongs to the top ten. Material: peripheral blood. These receptors originate from a woman aged 25 to 45 with COVID-19, enrolled during active disease.

The J gene is TRBJ1-4, the V gene TRBV27, with D unclear. V shed 6 bases and J shed 5 bases, with 4 bases lying between them. From germline, CDR1 is MNHEY and CDR2 SMNVEV (reference sequence). This CDR3 contains 11 residues. CDR3 sequence (DNA): TGTGCCAGCAGAATAAATGAAAAACTGTTTTTT. It translates to CASRINEKLFF.

The chain uses TRBV6-1 and TRBJ1-5; TRBD1 is a possible D gene (6 bases). V was clipped by 2 bases and J by 6 bases, with 20 bases between them. In germline, CDR1 is MNHNS, CDR2 SASEGT. This CDR3 is 17 amino acids long. As DNA, the CDR3 is TGTGCCAGCAGTGAATACGTTGGGCGAGGGGGTTTTCAGCCCCAGCATTTT. Translated, it gives CASSEYVGRGGFQPQHF.

This clone was counted a single time. This chain links TRBV27 with TRBJ2-7; D call uncertain. The CDR3 runs to 13 residues. Germline assignment: CDR1 MNHEY and CDR2 SMNVEV (reference sequence). Trimming took 2 bases from V and 4 from J, leaving 9 bases between them. Here the CDR3 reads CASSLVSSYEQYF. The CDR3 DNA sequence: TGTGCCAGCAGTTTAGTCAGTTCTTACGAGCAGTACTTC.

The CDR3 sequence: CASSQDRNEKLFF. The DNA for the CDR3 is TGCGCCAGCAGCCAAGACCGGAATGAAAAACTGTTTTTT. The chain employs TRBV4-1 and TRBJ1-4; D gene unclear. Trimming pared 0 bases from V and 5 bases from J, leaving 4 bases between. The CDR3 totals 13 residues. The germline gives CDR1 MGHRA, CDR2 YSYEKL.

V is TRBV28 and J is TRBJ2-5; 9 bases agree with TRBD1. V lost 6 bases, J lost 5 bases, and 7 bases stayed unmatched. CDR1 and CDR2 from the germline V gene are MDHEN and SYDVKM. CDR3 length equals 14 residues. The DNA for the CDR3 is TGTGCCAGCAGCACGGACAGGGGCAGGGAGACCCAGTACTTC. Translation: CASSTDRGRETQYF.

J is TRBJ2-1 and V is TRBV5-1; tentative D call: TRBD1 (6 bases). The CDR3 is 14 residues long. Between the trimmed V and J ends, which lost 4 bases and 5 bases, there was a span of 13 bases. The germline CDR1 and CDR2 sequences are SGHRS and YFSETQ. CDR3 in DNA: TGCGCCAGCAGCGGATCCGGGACAAACAATGAGCAGTTCTTC. Amino acids: CASSGSGTNNEQFF.

The J gene is TRBJ1-1, the V gene TRBV3-1 (or the pseudogene TRBV3-2); D gene unclear. V gave up 3 bases and J gave up 0 bases, with 8 bases separating them. Germline V gene data show CDR1 as LGHDT and CDR2 as YNNKEL (reference sequence). This CDR3 contains 14 residues. DNA for the CDR3: TGTGCCAGCAGCCAGGGAGTCATGAACACTGAAGCTTTCTTT. This translates into CASSQGVMNTEAFF.

J is TRBJ2-5 and V is TRBV7-9; a possible D gene is TRBD1 (6 bases). This CDR3 contains 14 residues. The germline V and J ends were trimmed by 5 bases and 3 bases, with 13 bases remaining between them. CDR1 and CDR2 from the germline V gene are SEHNR and FQNEAQ (reference sequence). In DNA, the CDR3 is TGTGCCAGCAGCCCTGCAGGGGACAAAGAGACCCAGTACTTC. It encodes CASSPAGDKETQYF.

The chain couples TRBV6-1 to TRBJ2-5, with 9 bases aligning to TRBD1. The CDR3 length is 15 residues. Germline assignment: CDR1 MNHNS and CDR2 SASEGT. V was pared by 1 base and J by 5 bases, with 5 bases of the junction left unmatched. The CDR3 sequence is CASSEVADRGETQYF. The CDR3 region has the DNA TGTGCCAGCAGTGAAGTCGCCGACAGGGGGGAGACCCAGTACTTC.

This clone was seen a few times. The chain links TRBV25-1 to TRBJ1-2; D gene ambiguous. This CDR3 spans 15 amino acids. Germline CDR1 MGHDK, CDR2 SYGVNS. Trimming left V 1 base short and J 4 bases short, with 13 bases between. CDR3 sequence (DNA): TGTGCCAGCAGTGAATGGGCAGATACTAGCTATGGCTACACCTTC. This codes for CASSEWADTSYGYTF.

This chain connects TRBV11-2 to TRBJ1-2; no firm D call. With 2 bases removed from V and 2 bases from J, the gap between germline ends came to 12 bases. The germline V gene has CDR1 SGHAT and CDR2 FQNNGV. The CDR3 length is 15 residues. This CDR3 is CASSLSASTNYGYTF. The DNA of the CDR3 is TGTGCCAGCAGCTTATCGGCCTCGACAAACTATGGCTACACCTTC.

This rearrangement joins TRBV6-5 to TRBJ1-2, with D possibly TRBD1 on 5 matching bases. CDR3 length: 15 residues. CDR1 and CDR2 from the germline V gene are MNHEY and SVGAGI. V was pared by 10 bases and J by 8 bases, with 26 bases between. The CDR3 coding sequence is TGTGCCACCGGACCTTACGTCGGTCAGGGAGGGGGCTACACCTTC. It encodes CATGPYVGQGGGYTF.

The J gene is TRBJ2-7, the V gene TRBV30; TRBD2 agrees at 7 bases. This CDR3 has 13 amino acids. Germline CDR1 is GTSNPN and CDR2 is SVGIG (reference sequence). Trimming took 0 bases from V and 3 from J; bases not matched to a gene: 2. CDR3 nucleotides: TGTGCCTGGAGTGTGGGGGGGAACTACGAGCAGTACTTC. Translation: CAWSVGGNYEQYF.

This clone was seen a handful of times. The V call is TRBV27, the J call TRBJ1-6; 11 bases line up with TRBD1. CDR3 length: 16 residues. The germline V gene encodes CDR1 MNHEY and CDR2 SMNVEV (reference sequence). J gave up 10 bases and V 3 bases, and 8 bases lay outside the gene matches. CDR3 in DNA: TGTGCCAGCAGTTTCTGGACAGGGGGCGCGGGGTCACCCCTCCACTTT. It encodes CASSFWTGGAGSPLHF.

The J gene is TRBJ1-2, the V gene TRBV7-2; TRBD1 is a possible D gene (6 bases). Germline V CDR1 and CDR2: SGHTA, FQGNSA. The CDR3 extends over 16 amino acids. The V end lost 2 bases, the J end lost 6 bases, and 19 bases lay between the germline ends. The CDR3 nucleotides read TGTGCCAGCAGCTTACAAGACGGGGGGCGCCAGGATGGCTACACCTTC. Protein sequence: CASSLQDGGRQDGYTF.